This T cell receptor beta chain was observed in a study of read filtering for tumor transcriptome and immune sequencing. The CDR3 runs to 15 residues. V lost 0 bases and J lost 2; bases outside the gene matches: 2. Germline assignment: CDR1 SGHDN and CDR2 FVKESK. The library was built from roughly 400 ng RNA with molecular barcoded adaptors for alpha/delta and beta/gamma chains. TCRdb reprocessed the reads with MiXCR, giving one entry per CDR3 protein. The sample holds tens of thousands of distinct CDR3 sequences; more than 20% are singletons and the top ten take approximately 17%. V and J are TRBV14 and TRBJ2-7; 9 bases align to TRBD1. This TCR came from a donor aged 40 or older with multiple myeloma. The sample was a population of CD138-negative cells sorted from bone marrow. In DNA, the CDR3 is TGTGCCAGCAGCCAAGAGGGACAGGGAACCTACGAGCAGTACTTC. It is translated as CASSQEGQGTYEQYF.